The 9 T cell receptor beta chains below all came from one sample that was sequenced in a study of regulatory T cells in long-lasting Graves disease (dated by TCRdb to the early 2020s). The library was produced with multiplex PCR. Sequencing used an Illumina HiSeq 4000. To build TCR beta libraries, CDR3 regions were amplified by Arm-PCR using iRepertoire HTBI primers. TCRdb passed the public sequencing reads through fastp at Q25 and MiXCR, retaining productive beta sequences. CDR3 protein duplicates are merged, each entry listing the most common genes and DNA. This sample has about 470,000 distinct CDR3 sequences in its table, and more than 20% of those were observed once. About 7.8% of the sample goes to the ten largest clones. The meaning of the sample's time point label: persistent/refractory GD, antithyroid drugs over 5 years with positive TRAb. For both TCR sequencing and RNA sequencing, RNA was extracted from PBMCs using TRIzol.

Sequencing was performed on peripheral blood mononuclear cells (PBMCs), taken when the disease was refractory, from a patient treated with antithyroid drugs. Receptor source: a female donor with Graves disease.

About this clonotype itself: It is likely a read error: a sequence one base away is far more abundant. The chain employs TRBV6-1 and TRBJ2-5; D may be TRBD2 (6 bases). CDR1 MNHNS and CDR2 SASEGT come from the germline V gene. The CDR3 spans 13 residues. The CDR3 sequence is CATSDWGEETRYF. In DNA form, the CDR3 reads TGTGCCACCAGTGACTGGGGGGAAGAGACCCGGTACTTC.

The genes are TRBV19 and TRBJ1-5; 7 nucleotides agree with TRBD1. Germline trimming cut 8 bases from V and 7 bases from J; bases unmatched to any gene: 8. CDR1 LNHDA and CDR2 SQIVND come from the germline V gene (reference sequence). CDR3 length: 13 residues. CDR3 DNA: TGTGCCAGTGGAAGGGGGCTGCAACAGCCCCAGCATTTT. It specifies CASGRGLQQPQHF.

The rearrangement links TRBV13 to TRBJ2-2; TRBD2 matches 8 bases. V shed 5 bases and J 8 bases; nucleotides not matched to a gene: 10. Germline CDR1 is PRHDT and CDR2 is FYEKMQ (reference sequence). CDR3 size: 15 residues. The CDR3 nucleotides read TGTGCCAGCAGCCGACTTAGCGGGATGTCAGGGGAGCTGTTTTTT. It encodes CASSRLSGMSGELFF. The full variable domain, with the rest looked up from reference TRBV13 and TRBJ2-2, is AAGVIQSPRHLIKEKRETATLKCYPIPRHDTVYWYQQGPGQDPQFLISFYEKMQSDKGSIPDRFSAQQFSDYHSELNMSSLELGDSALYFCASSRLSGMSGELFFGEGSRLTVL.

This clonotype was seen repeatedly, ten times or more. V gene TRBV30 combines with J gene TRBJ1-2; D gene ambiguous. The CDR3 covers 10 residues. Germline V gene sequence: CDR1 GTSNPN, CDR2 SVGIG (reference sequence). V lost 3 bases and J 6 bases, leaving 5 bases between the germline ends. This CDR3 is CAWRSDGYTF. The CDR3 coding sequence is TGTGCCTGGAGGTCAGATGGCTACACCTTC.

The chain has TRBV19 and TRBJ2-3; 14 bases are a match to TRBD2. The germline gives CDR1 LNHDA, CDR2 SQIVND (reference sequence). The length of the CDR3 is 15 residues. The junction had 4 bases not matched to a gene; V was cut back by 7 bases and J by 4 bases. CDR3: CASMPGLAGADTQYF. The CDR3 nucleotides are TGTGCCAGTATGCCGGGACTAGCGGGAGCAGATACGCAGTATTTT.

The genes are TRBV5-1 and TRBJ2-2, with D possibly called TRBD1 or TRBD2 (5 bases each). Trimming cost V 7 bases and J 4 bases, with 17 bases left between them. The CDR3 spans 15 residues. Germline lookup yields CDR1 SGHRS and CDR2 YFSETQ. CDR3: CASLLGTWATGELFF. CDR3 nucleotide sequence: TGCGCCAGCTTACTTGGGACCTGGGCCACCGGGGAGCTGTTTTTT.

V usage is TRBV7-8 and J usage is TRBJ2-1, with D uncertain. The V end was cut by 5 bases, the J end by 6 bases, with 8 bases between. Germline V gene sequence: CDR1 SGHVS, CDR2 FQNEAQ. This CDR3 has 12 amino acids. CDR3 bases: TGTGCCAGCAGCCAATCTACCAATGAGCAGTTCTTC. Its translation: CASSQSTNEQFF.

This clonotype occurred a few times. The gene calls are TRBV11-2 and TRBJ2-3, with a possible D match to TRBD1 (5 bases). The CDR3 has 18 residues. CDR1 is SGHAT and CDR2 is FQNNGV in the germline V gene. The V gene lost 5 bases and the J gene lost 0 bases, with 21 bases spanning the gap. The CDR3 DNA is TGTGCCAGCAGCCTTCTCCAAGCGACAGTAGCTAGCACAGATACGCAGTATTTT. It translates to CASSLLQATVASTDTQYF.

The gene calls are TRBV14 and TRBJ1-2; no clear D gene. Trimming pared 1 base from V and 6 bases from J, leaving 6 bases between. The length of the CDR3 is 12 residues. In germline, CDR1 is SGHDN, CDR2 FVKESK. The CDR3 is CASSQGTHGYTF. CDR3 sequence (DNA): TGTGCCAGCAGCCAAGGAACCCATGGCTACACCTTC.